One sample yielded the 25 T cell receptor beta chains listed below, sequenced in a study of tumor-infiltrating lymphocytes in localized non-small cell lung cancer. The repertoire was sequenced with immunoSEQ multiplex PCR; TCRdb's copy has only in-frame clones and lacks some. The table has roughly 6,000 clones, around 66% seen once. Source material: uninvolved lung tissue not adjacent to the tumor. Source of these receptors: a human donor with non-small cell lung cancer.

This clone was counted between two and nine times. This chain joins TRBV7-3 and TRBJ2-3; 9 bases are a match to TRBD2. Germline CDR1 and CDR2: SGHTA and FQGTGA. With 5 bases clipped from V and 1 base from J, the junction kept 7 bases outside the gene matches. The CDR3 is 16 residues long. The CDR3 sequence is CASSPPTSGRTDTQYF. DNA of the CDR3: TGTGCCAGCAGCCCCCCCACTAGCGGGCGCACAGATACGCAGTATTTT.

The chain carries TRBV7-2 and TRBJ2-7; 10 nucleotides line up with TRBD1. The CDR3 is 15 residues long. The V gene's germline CDR1 is SGHTA and CDR2 FQGNSA. V lost 5 bases and J lost 3; bases outside the gene matches: 7. The DNA of the CDR3 is TGTGCCAGCAGCCGGGGACAGGGGTACGGCTACGAGCAGTACTTC. This encodes CASSRGQGYGYEQYF.

This chain connects TRBV9 to TRBJ1-5; D gene uncertain. Per the germline V gene, CDR1 is SGDLS and CDR2 is YYNGEE. The germline V and J ends were trimmed by 4 bases and 4 bases, with 15 bases remaining between them. CDR3 size: 15 residues. This CDR3 reads CASSPHEAINQPQHF. CDR3 DNA: TGTGCCAGCAGCCCCCACGAGGCCATTAATCAGCCCCAGCATTTT.

The rearrangement joins TRBV7-9 to TRBJ2-2; no firm D call. CDR1 SEHNR and CDR2 FQNEAQ come from the germline V gene (reference sequence). V dropped 2 bases and J dropped 7 bases, with 14 bases sitting between them. This CDR3 is 15 amino acids long. This chain's CDR3 is CASSLQWGRGGELFF. The CDR3 DNA reads as TGTGCCAGCAGCTTACAATGGGGTCGTGGCGGGGAGCTGTTTTTT. The full variable domain, its missing parts supplied by reference TRBV7-9 and TRBJ2-2, is DTGVSQNPRHKITKRGQNVTFRCDPISEHNRLYWYRQTLGQGPEFLTYFQNEAQLEKSRLLSDRFSAERPKGSFSTLEIQRTEQGDSAMYLCASSLQWGRGGELFFGEGSRLTVL.

The chain links TRBV4-1 to TRBJ1-5; 7 bases are shared with TRBD1. The CDR3 is 17 amino acids. V shed 3 bases, J shed 1 base, and the junction held 9 bases outside the gene matches. Per the germline V gene, CDR1 is MGHRA and CDR2 is YSYEKL. CDR3 residues: CASSQIGGGGSNQPQHF. The CDR3 DNA reads TGCGCCAGCAGCCAGATAGGAGGGGGCGGGAGCAATCAGCCCCAGCATTTT.

V usage is TRBV28 and J usage is TRBJ2-1; 16 positions agree with TRBD2. CDR1 and CDR2 from the germline V gene are MDHEN and SYDVKM. CDR3 length: 19 amino acids. The J segment lost 4 bases and the V segment lost 4 bases, leaving 10 bases of the junction unmatched. In DNA, the CDR3 is TGTGCCAGCAGTTCTCCGGGACTAGCGGGAGGGGGGGGGTACAATGAGCAGTTCTTC. Translation gives CASSSPGLAGGGGYNEQFF.

The rearrangement joins TRBV19 to TRBJ1-5; 7 positions match TRBD1. From germline, CDR1 is LNHDA and CDR2 SQIVND (reference sequence). Unmatched junction bases numbered 16, after V lost 7 bases and J lost 1 base. The CDR3 extends over 18 amino acids. The DNA of the CDR3 is TGTGCCAGTACCAAGGACAGGCTCCAGGGGGGGAGCAATCAGCCCCAGCATTTT. Translating it yields CASTKDRLQGGSNQPQHF.

J is TRBJ2-1 and V is TRBV7-2; D remains unclear. Germline V lookup: CDR1 SGHTA, CDR2 FQGNSA. V lost 0 bases to trimming and J lost 1 base, with 10 bases between them. This CDR3 is built from 16 residues. DNA of the CDR3: TGTGCCAGCAGCTTAGCAGAGGTCCCGTCCTACAATGAGCAGTTCTTC. Translated: CASSLAEVPSYNEQFF.

This chain joins TRBV5-1 and TRBJ1-2, with 8 bases that match TRBD1. CDR1 and CDR2 (germline): SGHRS, YFSETQ. This CDR3 spans 15 amino acids. V was clipped by 0 bases and J by 3 bases; unmatched bases: 4. The CDR3 DNA reads TGCGCCAGCAGCTTGGACAGGGGGATTTACTATGGCTACACCTTC. Residues: CASSLDRGIYYGYTF.

This clone was seen only a few times. The V gene is TRBV28, the J gene TRBJ1-3; 8 nucleotides match TRBD1. The CDR3 spans 18 residues. Germline CDR1 is MDHEN and CDR2 is SYDVKM. The J segment lost 0 bases and the V segment lost 1 base, leaving 8 bases of the junction unmatched. The CDR3: CASSLSGQVFNSGNTIYF. The CDR3 region has the DNA TGTGCCAGCAGTTTATCGGGACAGGTCTTCAACTCTGGAAACACCATATATTTT.

J is TRBJ1-1 and V is TRBV18, with D possibly being TRBD1 (5 bases). Germline V lookup: CDR1 KGHSH, CDR2 LQKENI. The V and J ends lost 9 bases and 1 base respectively, with 12 bases between them. CDR3 length: 13 amino acids. CDR3: CASCQGQNTEAFF. The CDR3 region has the DNA TGTGCCAGTTGCCAGGGCCAGAACACTGAAGCTTTCTTT. Drawing the rest from reference TRBV18 and TRBJ1-1, the complete variable domain is NAGVMQNPRHLVRRRGQEARLRCSPMKGHSHVYWYRQLPEEGLKFMVYLQKENIIDESGMPKERFSAEFPKEGPSILRIQQVVRGDSAAYFCASCQGQNTEAFFGQGTRLTVV.

In DNA, the CDR3 is TGTGCCAGCAGCTTAGGGGGTAGCGAAAAGACCCAGTACTTC. Encoded protein: CASSLGGSEKTQYF. The chain couples TRBV7-2 to TRBJ2-5; D might be TRBD2 (5 bases). Trimming pared 1 base from V and 6 bases from J, leaving 12 bases between. CDR1 and CDR2 from the germline V gene are SGHTA and FQGNSA. The CDR3 is 14 residues long.

This chain links TRBV7-8 with TRBJ2-7, with 9 bases that match TRBD1. The CDR3 consists of 14 residues. CDR1 SGHVS and CDR2 FQNEAQ come from the germline V gene. Losses at the gene ends were 4 bases for V and 3 bases for J; bases not matched to a gene: 4. CDR3 nucleotides: TGTGCCAGCAGCTACAGGGGGCCAAACTACGAGCAGTACTTC. This gives the protein CASSYRGPNYEQYF.

V and J are TRBV6-5 and TRBJ2-3; 8 nucleotides line up with TRBD2. Germline CDR1 MNHEY, CDR2 SVGAGI. V lost 5 bases, J lost 4 bases, and 5 bases stayed unmatched. CDR3 size: 14 residues. This CDR3 is CASSPGGSPDTQYF. For the CDR3, the DNA is TGTGCCAGCAGTCCGGGGGGGAGCCCAGATACGCAGTATTTT.

The chain couples TRBV6-1 to TRBJ1-5; weak D call: TRBD1 (5 bases). Between the trimmed V and J ends, which lost 5 bases and 3 bases, there was a span of 8 bases. The V gene's germline CDR1 is MNHNS and CDR2 SASEGT. The CDR3 contains 13 residues. CDR3 region: CASSPGHNQPQHF. The CDR3 DNA is TGTGCCAGCAGTCCAGGACACAATCAGCCCCAGCATTTT.

This chain uses TRBV9 with TRBJ2-7; 12 bases are a match to TRBD2. V gave up 3 bases and J gave up 5 bases; unmatched junction bases: 3. The CDR3 sequence is 14 residues long. Germline V gene data show CDR1 as SGDLS and CDR2 as YYNGEE. The CDR3 DNA follows: TGTGCCAGCAGCGGGACTAGCGGGACCGACGAGCAGTACTTC. Protein product: CASSGTSGTDEQYF. The variable domain in full, completed from reference TRBV9 and TRBJ2-7, reads DSGVTQTPKHLITATGQRVTLRCSPRSGDLSVYWYQQSLDQGLQFLIQYYNGEERAKGNILERFSAQQFPDLHSELNLSSLELGDSALYFCASSGTSGTDEQYFGPGTRLTVT.

This sequence joins TRBV28 and TRBJ1-5, with 7 bases lining up with TRBD1. The CDR3 consists of 17 residues. Trimming took 0 bases from V and 10 from J; bases not matched to a gene: 15. Germline-derived CDR1 and CDR2 are MDHEN and SYDVKM. CDR3 nucleotides: TGTGCCAGCAGTTTATGCCCGACGACAGGGCGGTCCTGCCCCCAGCATTTT. Protein sequence: CASSLCPTTGRSCPQHF.

The chain carries TRBV29-1 and TRBJ1-5; D is possibly TRBD1 (5 bases). The length of the CDR3 is 16 residues. Deletions cut 4 bases from V and 2 bases from J, with 18 bases between. The V gene's germline CDR1 is SQVTM and CDR2 ANQGSEA. The CDR3 here is CSVGSGDRGGNQPQHF. CDR3 bases: TGCAGCGTTGGCTCAGGAGACCGAGGGGGCAATCAGCCCCAGCATTTT.

The chain recombines TRBV7-2 with TRBJ2-1; 15 bases fit TRBD2. After removal of 4 bases from V and 1 base from J, the junction contained 8 bases not matched to a gene. CDR1 and CDR2 from the germline V gene are SGHTA and FQGNSA. The CDR3 has 19 amino acids. This chain's CDR3 is CASSSRGLAGGGSYNEQFF. The CDR3, as DNA: TGTGCCAGCAGCTCAAGGGGACTAGCGGGGGGCGGGTCCTACAATGAGCAGTTCTTC.

This rearrangement joins TRBV10-3 to TRBJ2-7, with 7 bases fitting TRBD1. Germline-derived CDR1 and CDR2 are ENHRY and SYGVKD. The V and J ends lost 6 bases and 0 bases, in that order; junction bases with no gene match: 5. The CDR3 runs 14 residues. The CDR3 loop reads CAIRPGQSSYEQYF. The CDR3 region has the DNA TGTGCCATCAGACCGGGACAGAGCTCCTACGAGCAGTACTTC.

V is TRBV5-1 and J is TRBJ2-3, with D perhaps TRBD2 (5 bases). Per germline, CDR1 SGHRS and CDR2 YFSETQ. This CDR3 is 15 amino acids long. The V end was cut by 1 base, the J end by 4 bases, with 13 bases between. In DNA, the CDR3 is TGCGCCAGCAGCTTGTGGGGTGGGAGCGCAGATACGCAGTATTTT. Translating gives CASSLWGGSADTQYF.

In this sample, this clone turned up a few times. The chain uses TRBV28 and TRBJ1-6; D is possibly TRBD1 (6 bases). Germline CDR1 is MDHEN and CDR2 is SYDVKM. Trimming took 6 bases from V and 14 from J, leaving 17 bases between them. This CDR3 comprises 13 residues. The CDR3 bases are TGTGCCAGCAGCCGTATCGTACAGGGATCCCTCCACTTT. Protein sequence: CASSRIVQGSLHF.

With regard to this clone: Other DNA sequences in the sample encode the same CDR3. The V call is TRBV6-1, the J call TRBJ2-7; no firm D call. CDR1 and CDR2 (germline): MNHNS, SASEGT. This CDR3 is built from 12 residues. Trimming removed 6 bases at V and 4 bases at J, with 10 bases between. Here the CDR3 reads CASSPRSYEQYF. The DNA of the CDR3 is TGTGCCAGCAGCCCCCGAAGTTACGAGCAGTACTTC.

This clone was counted between two and nine times. The rearrangement links TRBV18 to TRBJ1-1; D unresolved. Germline CDR1 and CDR2: KGHSH and LQKENI. V lost 3 bases and J lost 7, with 6 bases in between. This CDR3 has 11 residues. The CDR3 DNA follows: TGTGCCAGCTCACCGGAGCGTGAAGCTTTCTTT. This translates into CASSPEREAFF.

This sequence joins TRBV7-9 and TRBJ1-4; 11 bases match TRBD1. CDR3 size: 14 residues. The germline gives CDR1 SEHNR, CDR2 FQNEAQ (reference sequence). Trimming removed 5 bases from V and 12 bases from J; junction bases left unmatched: 8. The CDR3 bases are TGTGCCAGCAGCGAGGGACAGGGGGGGTGGGAACTGTTTTTT. This encodes CASSEGQGGWELFF.